The 2 T cell receptor beta chains given below trace back to one sample, sequenced in a study of T cell changes during pregnancy in multiple sclerosis (dated by TCRdb to between 2017 and 2020). The protocol used for the library was the immunoSEQ multiplex PCR assay. Entries here come from immuneACCESS through TCRdb and include only in-frame sequences with V and J called. Some clones fail to appear in such tables; in the studies checked, an unresolved V gene covers under half of the shortfall, and the cause of the remainder is unknown. The sample table lists roughly 40,000 clones, roughly 90% of them with a count of one. Approximately 0.41% of the sample lies in the top ten. The source was CD4+ T cells from peripheral blood mononuclear cells, collected in the third trimester of pregnancy. The origin of the receptors is a female donor with multiple sclerosis, enrolled in a pregnancy study.

This chain joins TRBV11-3 and TRBJ2-2; D is undetermined. Germline V gives CDR1 SGHNT, CDR2 YENEEA. V was cut by 5 bases and J by 0 bases, with 10 bases left in between. This CDR3 is built from 15 residues. Here the CDR3 DNA reads TGTGCCAGCAGCGTTCATTCGGCGAACACCGGGGAGCTGTTTTTT. It yields the protein CASSVHSANTGELFF.

The chain couples TRBV15 to TRBJ2-7; TRBD2 matches at 9 bases. Germline V CDR1 and CDR2: LNHNV, YYDKDF (reference sequence). The CDR3 sequence is 14 residues long. The J segment lost 1 base and the V segment lost 3 bases, leaving 1 base of the junction unmatched. In nucleotides, the CDR3 is TGTGCCACCAGCAGGACTAGCGGTTCCTACGAGCAGTACTTC. This gives the protein CATSRTSGSYEQYF.